This TCR beta chain was retrieved from a study of cytotoxic CD8 clonotypes in ibrutinib-treated CLL. Overall study findings and caveats: Clonality correlated strongly with circulating CD8+ T cells and exceeded age-matched healthy donors at baseline. Clonality increased at ibrutinib response and stayed stable in sustained remission. At progression, however, it fell back toward baseline.

TCR beta library input comprised about 1.8 micrograms of genomic DNA from cryopreserved PBMCs. Data came from immunoSEQ multiplex PCR; TCRdb stores just in-frame clones and leaves some out. The table includes roughly 250,000 clones, 70% detected once. This clone was counted a few times. No antigen is known for it. The sequenced sample was PBMCs, obtained after 24 months of ibrutinib treatment. The source is a human donor with chronic lymphocytic leukemia.

The CDR3: CASSRTGKVEQYF. In nucleotides, the CDR3 is TGTGCCAGTAGTCGGACAGGGAAGGTGGAGCAGTACTTC. The V call is TRBV19, the J call TRBJ2-7; TRBD1 matches at 8 bases. The V gene end was trimmed by 5 bases and the J gene end by 7 bases; junction bases not matched to a gene: 7. This CDR3 has 13 amino acids. CDR1 and CDR2 from the germline V gene are LNHDA and SQIVND (reference sequence).